The entry that follows covers one T cell receptor beta chain sequence. The data were taken from a study of blood T cell repertoires in COVID-19. Study in general: Sources were T cells, B-cell-depleted T cells, or PBMCs; the material itself was cDNA or gDNA.

The repertoire was sequenced with immunoSEQ multiplex PCR; TCRdb's copy has only in-frame clones and lacks some. The table lists about 320,000 clones, 85% of them singletons. Germline V gene sequence: CDR1 KGHDR, CDR2 SFDVKD. The V end was cut by 2 bases, the J end by 0 bases, with 10 bases between. The CDR3 covers 16 residues. The source is a human donor in a cohort sampled during active COVID-19. Sequences were obtained from peripheral blood. This chain connects TRBV24-1 to TRBJ2-4, with D possibly matching TRBD2 (5 bases). CDR3 sequence reads: CATSDSDGLAKNIQYF. The CDR3 bases are TGTGCCACCAGTGATTCGGACGGACTAGCCAAAAACATTCAGTACTTC.